The 30 T cell receptor beta chains listed next were all sequenced from one sample in a study of blood T cells in healthy people across ages. The second PCR ran about 6 to 12 cycles with a sample-barcoded 5' primer and J-beta primers. TCRdb itself ran the 5' RACE reads through MiXCR, one entry per CDR3 protein. The sample consists of approximately 670,000 distinct CDR3 sequences, roughly two fifths of them appearing once. Sequencing was carried out using blood. Source of these receptors: a man older than 75 in good health.

The chain uses TRBV29-1 and TRBJ1-5; 7 bases map to TRBD1. J was trimmed by 3 bases and V by 1 base; bases with no gene match: 12. Germline V gives CDR1 SQVTM, CDR2 ANQGSEA. The CDR3 consists of 17 residues. CDR3 nucleotides: TGCAGCGTTGAAGGGTCCAGGGGGGTATGTGACAATCAGCCCCAGCATTTT. This translates into CSVEGSRGVCDNQPQHF.

This clonotype was found a few times. This may arise from a read error, as a much more abundant clone is one base away. This rearrangement joins TRBV5-1 to TRBJ1-1, with TRBD1 as a possible D gene (5 bases). CDR1 is SGHRS, CDR2 YFSETQ, per germline. The CDR3 is 13 amino acids. V lost 4 bases and J lost 8, with 15 bases in between. CDR3 region: CASSATGTQEAFF. The CDR3 DNA reads TGCGCCAGCAGCGCTACGGGGACTCAAGAAGCTTTCTTT.

The chain recombines TRBV10-2 with TRBJ2-3; D unclear. The V end lost 5 bases, the J end lost 0 bases, and 6 bases lay between the germline ends. The CDR3 runs 13 residues. Germline V CDR1 and CDR2: WSHSY, SAAADI. In DNA, the CDR3 is TGCGCCAGCAGTTGCCCTAGCACAGATACGCAGTATTTT. Its protein product is CASSCPSTDTQYF.

The chain joins TRBV6-2 or TRBV6-3 to TRBJ2-7, with TRBD2 matching over 7 bases. The CDR3 runs 18 residues. V shed 3 bases and J 4 bases; nucleotides not matched to a gene: 18. Germline assignment: CDR1 MNHEY and CDR2 SVGEGT. CDR3 loop: CASSYRLAGPAGRYEQYF. The CDR3 DNA reads TGTGCCAGCAGTTATAGGCTCGCCGGTCCAGCGGGAAGGTACGAGCAGTACTTC.

V and J are TRBV6-5 and TRBJ2-3; the D is unclear. V dropped 5 bases and J dropped 11 bases, with 11 bases sitting between them. The CDR3 contains 11 residues. CDR1 and CDR2 from the germline V gene are MNHEY and SVGAGI. The DNA for the CDR3 is TGTGCCAGCAGTGGACCGGCAGGGCAGTATTTT. Protein: CASSGPAGQYF.

This clonotype was observed a handful of times. The J gene is TRBJ2-7, the V gene TRBV10-1; possibly TRBD1 or TRBD2 for D (6 bases each). V dropped 2 bases and J dropped 4 bases, with 21 bases sitting between them. This CDR3 region has 17 residues. Germline V gives CDR1 WNHNN, CDR2 SYGVQD (reference sequence). CDR3: CASSEVGGARVRYEQYF. The CDR3 bases are TGCGCCAGCAGTGAGGTCGGGGGCGCGCGGGTGAGGTACGAGCAGTACTTC.

The V and J genes are TRBV9 and TRBJ2-3, with 10 bases matching TRBD1. The germline gives CDR1 SGDLS, CDR2 YYNGEE. Trimming took 0 bases from V and 0 from J; bases not matched to a gene: 4. The CDR3 spans 17 residues. The CDR3 bases are TGTGCCAGCAGCGTAGTCCCGGGACAGGGGAGCACAGATACGCAGTATTTT. Its translation is CASSVVPGQGSTDTQYF.

About this clonotype itself: This may be a read error: a much more frequent sequence differs by one nucleotide. This rearrangement joins TRBV11-3 to TRBJ2-7; D possibly corresponds to TRBD1 (5 bases). Trimming cost V 3 bases and J 0 bases, with 6 bases left between them. CDR1 SGHNT and CDR2 YENEEA come from the germline V gene. The CDR3 has 13 amino acids. For the CDR3, the DNA is TGTGCCAGCAGCTTCGACAGCTCCTACGAGCAGTACTTC. Translated: CASSFDSSYEQYF.

This chain joins TRBV4-1 and TRBJ2-5; D perhaps matches TRBD1 (5 bases). V was shortened by 6 bases and J by 5 bases, with 10 bases between the two germline ends. The CDR3 is made up of 12 amino acids. Germline-derived CDR1 and CDR2 are MGHRA and YSYEKL. The CDR3 is CASRKGMETQYF. DNA for the CDR3: TGCGCCAGCAGGAAGGGGATGGAGACCCAGTACTTC.

The table lists this clonotype with a few counts. The chain carries TRBV4-3 and TRBJ2-5; D might be TRBD1 or TRBD2, each matching 5 bases. The CDR3 runs 17 residues. CDR1 LGHNA and CDR2 YSLEER come from the germline V gene. Trimming removed 0 bases at V and 4 bases at J, with 18 bases between. This chain's CDR3 is CASSQEGMWARGETQYF. The CDR3 DNA reads as TGCGCCAGCAGCCAAGAAGGAATGTGGGCGAGGGGAGAGACCCAGTACTTC.

This clonotype was seen only a few times. The chain has TRBV6-2 or TRBV6-3 and TRBJ2-2; no reliable D call. Germline assignment: CDR1 MNHEY and CDR2 SVGEGT. The CDR3 runs 14 residues. V was clipped by 8 bases and J by 5 bases, with 15 bases between them. The CDR3 sequence is CASSGPWGTGELFF. Here the CDR3 DNA reads TGTGCCAGCTCTGGGCCTTGGGGTACCGGGGAGCTGTTTTTT.

The V and J genes are TRBV5-6 and TRBJ2-3, with 10 bases fitting TRBD1. CDR3 size: 16 residues. From germline, CDR1 is SGHDT and CDR2 YYEEEE. V trimming: 1 base; J trimming: 6 bases; junction bases outside the gene matches: 8. In DNA form, the CDR3 reads TGTGCCAGCAGCTTGTCCGGGACAGGGGCATTTGATACGCAGTATTTT. Amino acid sequence: CASSLSGTGAFDTQYF.

A few counts support this clonotype. This chain connects TRBV7-6 to TRBJ2-7; 11 bases are shared with TRBD2. Germline assignment: CDR1 SGHVS and CDR2 FNYEAQ. The CDR3 covers 16 residues. V dropped 5 bases and J dropped 4; count of bases not matched to a gene: 10. CDR3 amino acids: CASSLGGTSGKYEQYF. As DNA, the CDR3 is TGTGCCAGCAGCCTAGGAGGGACTAGCGGAAAGTACGAGCAGTACTTC.

J is TRBJ2-1 and V is TRBV6-5; tentative D call: TRBD1 (6 bases). CDR3 length equals 14 residues. Germline-derived CDR1 and CDR2 are MNHEY and SVGAGI. Trimming removed 8 bases from V and 9 bases from J, with 20 bases in between. CDR3 bases: TGTGCCAGCCGCATAGGGGGAGAACGCGTTGAGCAGTTCTTC. The encoded protein is CASRIGGERVEQFF.

This chain connects TRBV20-1 to TRBJ2-7; D unresolved. Germline V gene data show CDR1 as DFQATT and CDR2 as SNEGSKA (reference sequence). V was shortened by 0 bases and J by 2 bases, with 11 bases between the two germline ends. The CDR3 length is 14 residues. In DNA, the CDR3 is TGCAGTGCTAGAGATCAAAGGACGGCCTACGAGCAGTACTTC. Protein sequence: CSARDQRTAYEQYF.

As concerns this clonotype: At one boundary the junction diverges from the germline segment, which might be a read error. This rearrangement joins TRBV20-1 to TRBJ2-3; 7 bases are a match to TRBD2. Germline CDR1 and CDR2: DFQATT and SNEGSKA (reference sequence). The CDR3 runs 12 residues. This chain's CDR3 is CSAVGGADAQYF. The CDR3, as DNA: TGCAGTGCTGTGGGAGGGGCAGATGCGCAGTATTTT.

This clonotype was found once. The chain couples TRBV20-1 to TRBJ2-5; TRBD2 matches at 13 bases. CDR3 length equals 18 residues. Germline V gene sequence: CDR1 DFQATT, CDR2 SNEGSKA (reference sequence). The V segment lost 3 bases and the J segment 4 bases; nucleotides outside the gene matches: 14. CDR3 in amino acids: CSARAYSGTSGVGETQYF. As DNA, the CDR3 is TGCAGTGCTAGGGCATACTCCGGGACTAGCGGGGTGGGAGAGACCCAGTACTTC.

This clonotype has at least ten counts. This sequence joins TRBV6-5 and TRBJ2-4; TRBD1 aligns across 9 bases. The germline gives CDR1 MNHEY, CDR2 SVGAGI. The CDR3 extends over 14 amino acids. V gave up 7 bases and J gave up 9 bases; unmatched junction bases: 10. The CDR3 DNA follows: TGTGCCAGCATTCCCGGGACAGGGTGGACCATTCAGTACTTC. Translation: CASIPGTGWTIQYF.

This clonotype was counted only a few times. The chain links TRBV7-9 to TRBJ2-7; TRBD2 might be the D (5 bases). The CDR3 sequence is 12 residues long. Trimming cost V 5 bases and J 7 bases, with 12 bases left between them. From germline, CDR1 is SEHNR and CDR2 FQNEAQ (reference sequence). CDR3: CASSPETGEQYF. The CDR3 nucleotides are TGTGCCAGCAGCCCAGAAACGGGAGAGCAGTACTTC.

This clonotype occurred a few times. The gene calls are TRBV7-2 and TRBJ2-1; D not resolved. Germline V gene sequence: CDR1 SGHTA, CDR2 FQGNSA. CDR3 size: 14 residues. Between the trimmed V and J ends, which lost 3 bases and 3 bases, there was a span of 9 bases. Here the CDR3 reads CASSFGLIYNEQFF. In nucleotides, the CDR3 is TGTGCCAGCAGCTTCGGATTGATCTACAATGAGCAGTTCTTC.

This clonotype was observed once. This rearrangement joins TRBV7-2 to TRBJ2-7; the D call may be TRBD1 or TRBD2 (6 bases each). CDR3 length equals 15 residues. V lost 4 bases, J lost 0 bases, and 13 bases lay in between. The germline V gene has CDR1 SGHTA and CDR2 FQGNSA. The CDR3 sequence: CASSSGARGSYEQYF. CDR3 nucleotide sequence: TGTGCCAGCAGCTCGGGAGCCAGGGGCTCCTACGAGCAGTACTTC.

This clonotype was detected a few times. V and J are TRBV20-1 and TRBJ2-5; 9 bases match TRBD1. V shed 5 bases, J shed 2 bases, and the junction held 9 bases outside the gene matches. The CDR3 sequence is 15 residues long. Per germline, CDR1 DFQATT and CDR2 SNEGSKA (reference sequence). The CDR3 loop reads CSAANRDRGQETQYF. The CDR3 region has the DNA TGCAGTGCTGCTAATAGAGACAGGGGGCAAGAGACCCAGTACTTC.

The chain links TRBV28 to TRBJ2-6, with 10 bases lining up with TRBD1. This CDR3 has 17 amino acids. CDR1 and CDR2 (germline): MDHEN, SYDVKM. Unmatched junction bases numbered 7, after V lost 5 bases and J lost 3 bases. CDR3 sequence reads: CASSPHDRGLGANVLTF. The CDR3 bases are TGTGCCAGCAGTCCTCACGACAGGGGGCTTGGGGCCAACGTCCTGACTTTC.

The rearrangement uses TRBV2 and TRBJ1-2; TRBD1 is a possible D gene (5 bases). Germline loops: CDR1 SNHLY, CDR2 FYNNEI. This CDR3 is built from 12 residues. V dropped 3 bases and J dropped 8 bases, with 10 bases sitting between them. The CDR3 reads CASSEDTGGYTF. The CDR3 DNA follows: TGTGCCAGCAGTGAGGATACAGGAGGCTACACCTTC. Filled out from reference TRBV2 and TRBJ1-2, the complete variable domain reads EPEVTQTPSHQVTQMGQEVILRCVPISNHLYFYWYRQILGQKVEFLVSFYNNEISEKSEIFDDQFSVERPDGSNFTLKIRSTKLEDSAMYFCASSEDTGGYTFGSGTRLTVV.

The chain employs TRBV27 and TRBJ2-5, with D hard to call. Germline assignment: CDR1 MNHEY and CDR2 SMNVEV (reference sequence). The germline V and J ends were trimmed by 8 bases and 11 bases, with 27 bases remaining between them. This CDR3 comprises 15 residues. This CDR3 reads CASAPRRLSYNEQYF. The CDR3 coding sequence is TGTGCCAGCGCCCCTCGGAGATTATCCTACAATGAGCAGTACTTC.

This clonotype has a count of ten or more. The chain uses TRBV29-1 and TRBJ2-5; D is unresolved. Germline CDR1 reads SQVTM; CDR2 reads ANQGSEA. Trimming stripped 6 bases from V and 1 base from J, with 9 bases between. This CDR3 has 12 amino acids. The CDR3 reads CSVGKAQETQYF. DNA for the CDR3: TGCAGCGTGGGGAAGGCCCAAGAGACCCAGTACTTC.

The chain carries TRBV6-5 and TRBJ2-1; the D is unclear. Trimming cost V 2 bases and J 3 bases, with 8 bases left between them. Germline V gene data show CDR1 as MNHEY and CDR2 as SVGAGI. There are 14 residues in the CDR3. Here the CDR3 reads CASSYDGYYNEQFF. CDR3 coding DNA: TGTGCCAGCAGTTACGACGGATACTACAATGAGCAGTTCTTC.

This clonotype appeared a few times. V is TRBV3-1 and J is TRBJ2-1; TRBD1 aligns across 9 bases. The junction had 9 bases not matched to a gene; V was cut back by 6 bases and J by 6 bases. Germline V gives CDR1 LGHDT, CDR2 YNNKEL (reference sequence). The CDR3 extends over 15 amino acids. CDR3 coding DNA: TGTGCCAGCAGTCTGGCCGGGACAGGGATCAATGAGCAGTTCTTC. Translating it yields CASSLAGTGINEQFF.

This CDR3 reads CASSLDSGANEQFF. CDR3 in DNA: TGTGCCAGCAGCTTAGACTCGGGGGCCAATGAGCAGTTCTTC. The chain links TRBV7-2 to TRBJ2-1; D is possibly TRBD1 or TRBD2 (6 bases each). Germline-derived CDR1 and CDR2 are SGHTA and FQGNSA. The CDR3 is 14 residues long. Trimming removed 1 base at V and 6 bases at J, with 10 bases between.

The rearrangement uses TRBV6-2 or TRBV6-3 and TRBJ2-5; 7 nucleotides align to TRBD1. Trimming at V came to 7 bases and at J to 13 bases, leaving 21 bases not matched to a gene. The germline V gene has CDR1 MNHEY and CDR2 SVGEGT. The CDR3 has 15 residues. The CDR3 sequence is CASTLIRDRTYERYF. The CDR3 bases are TGTGCCAGCACCCTGATAAGGGACAGAACCTATGAGCGGTACTTC.